Detailed here is one TCR beta chain. The CDR3 consists of 11 residues. CDR1 DFQATT and CDR2 SNEGSKA come from the germline V gene (reference sequence). Trimming took off 4 bases at V and 9 bases at J, with 10 bases between the two ends. This sample is drawn from a study of blood T cell repertoires in COVID-19. Study at large: Sources were T cells, B-cell-depleted T cells, or PBMCs; the material itself was cDNA or gDNA.

The data were produced by immunoSEQ multiplex PCR, yet TCRdb's version contains in-frame clones alone and is incomplete. The sample has around 200,000 clones, about 82% seen once. Sequenced input: PBMCs or T cells enriched from blood (not recorded which). The receptor was isolated from a man in his forties with acute COVID-19. V gene TRBV20-1 combines with J gene TRBJ2-1; perhaps TRBD2 as D (6 bases). DNA of the CDR3: TGCAGTGCTATGGACTACCCTGAGCAGTTCTTC. Amino acid sequence: CSAMDYPEQFF.